Shown below are 13 T cell receptor beta chains from a single sample sequenced in a study of blood T cells in healthy people across ages. For the second PCR, which ran for about 7 to 12 cycles, a sample-barcoded 5' primer and a J-beta primer mix were used. TCRdb recomputed calls from the 5' RACE reads with MiXCR, one row per CDR3 protein. Of about 780,000 distinct CDR3 sequences detected, 20% to 30% appear once; the ten largest clones hold less than 3.5%. The same data also went into a second study, on T cells of mothers and their children.

Sequencing input: blood. Receptors originate from a boy between 10 and 17 years old in good health.

The chain carries TRBV12-3 or TRBV12-4 and TRBJ2-5, with 14 bases identical to TRBD2. The CDR3 runs 16 residues. The V segment lost 4 bases and the J segment 5 bases; nucleotides outside the gene matches: 6. CDR3: CASSSGTSGGTETQYF. CDR3 in DNA: TGTGCCAGCAGTTCCGGGACTAGCGGGGGCACGGAGACCCAGTACTTC.

This chain uses TRBV12-3 or TRBV12-4 with TRBJ2-3; 9 nucleotides match TRBD2. Germline trimming cut 1 base from V and 5 bases from J; bases unmatched to any gene: 10. The length of the CDR3 is 17 residues. CDR3 coding DNA: TGTGCCAGCAGTTTAGGCGGGGCGGGGGGGCAAGGAGATACGCAGTATTTT. Amino acid sequence: CASSLGGAGGQGDTQYF.

This clonotype has more than one count but fewer than ten. The chain uses TRBV6-2 or TRBV6-3 and TRBJ2-3; D is possibly TRBD1 or TRBD2 (6 bases each). The germline gives CDR1 MNHEY, CDR2 SVGEGT. The CDR3 covers 14 residues. Trimming took 5 bases from V and 5 from J, leaving 14 bases between them. DNA of the CDR3: TGTGCCAGCAGTACGACAGGAGGGAAAGATACGCAGTATTTT. This codes for CASSTTGGKDTQYF.

The V call is TRBV6-4, the J call TRBJ1-1; D gene unclear. CDR1 is MRHNA, CDR2 SNTAGT, per germline. Trimming took off 6 bases at V and 7 bases at J, with 9 bases between the two ends. The CDR3 runs 11 residues. The DNA of the CDR3 is TGTGCCAGCAGGAGTCTATTTGAAGCTTTCTTT. Protein sequence: CASRSLFEAFF.

CDR3 coding DNA: TGCGCCAGCAGTCGGACGGGACAGGTGTACGAGCAGTACTTC. It codes for CASSRTGQVYEQYF. This chain links TRBV5-1 with TRBJ2-7; 8 nucleotides line up with TRBD1. Germline V gene lookup returns CDR1 SGHRS and CDR2 YFSETQ. Losses at the gene ends were 5 bases for V and 4 bases for J; bases not matched to a gene: 8. The CDR3 spans 14 residues.

This clonotype was picked up a small number of times. The chain couples TRBV9 to TRBJ2-5, with 10 positions matching TRBD1. The J call may be faulty, since TRBJ2-1 better matches the DNA end. Germline CDR1 and CDR2: SGDLS and YYNGEE. The CDR3 covers 13 residues. The CDR3 bases are TGTGCCAGCAGCCCCACGGGACAGGGGGAGCAGTTCTTC. This gives the protein CASSPTGQGEQFF.

This clonotype was counted a few times. An end of the junction does not agree with germline; a read error may underlie this. The chain is built from TRBV6-2 or TRBV6-3 and TRBJ1-4; no firm D call. CDR3 length equals 15 residues. CDR1 is MNHEY, CDR2 SVGEGT, per germline. CDR3 amino acids: CASSDSIAANEKLSF. The CDR3 DNA is TGTGCCAGCAGTGACTCGATTGCAGCTAATGAAAAACTGTCTTTT.

The J gene is TRBJ2-6, the V gene TRBV7-9; D perhaps matches TRBD2 (6 bases). Germline V lookup: CDR1 SEHNR, CDR2 FQNEAQ (reference sequence). V was clipped by 1 base and J by 4 bases, with 11 bases between them. This CDR3 contains 16 residues. CDR3 bases: TGTGCCAGCAGCTTAGAGGACGGGAGAGGGGCCAACGTCCTGACTTTC. This codes for CASSLEDGRGANVLTF. Using reference TRBV7-9 and TRBJ2-6 for the parts outside the CDR3, the full variable domain is DTGVSQNPRHKITKRGQNVTFRCDPISEHNRLYWYRQTLGQGPEFLTYFQNEAQLEKSRLLSDRFSAERPKGSFSTLEIQRTEQGDSAMYLCASSLEDGRGANVLTFGAGSRLTVL.

The chain couples TRBV7-2 to TRBJ2-5, with 8 bases that match TRBD2. J gave up 5 bases and V 5 bases, and 7 bases lay outside the gene matches. Germline-derived CDR1 and CDR2 are SGHTA and FQGNSA. The CDR3 is made up of 14 amino acids. For the CDR3, the DNA is TGTGCCAGCAGCCCCGGGGGGGCCAGTGAGACCCAGTACTTC. Translation: CASSPGGASETQYF.

The CDR3: CASSPGVTEAFF. CDR3 DNA: TGTGCCAGCAGCCCAGGGGTCACTGAAGCTTTCTTT. The chain joins TRBV28 to TRBJ1-1; maybe TRBD1 (6 bases). The CDR3 covers 12 residues. Germline assignment: CDR1 MDHEN and CDR2 SYDVKM. The V gene lost 6 bases and the J gene lost 4 bases, with 9 bases spanning the gap. Full variable domain (missing parts from reference TRBV28 and TRBJ1-1): DVKVTQSSRYLVKRTGEKVFLECVQDMDHENMFWYRQDPGLGLRLIYFSYDVKMKEKGDIPEGYSVSREKKERFSLILESASTNQTSMYLCASSPGVTEAFFGQGTRLTVV.

The chain has TRBV9 and TRBJ2-3; tentatively, D is TRBD1 (6 bases). The V gene lost 4 bases and the J gene lost 7 bases, with 13 bases spanning the gap. The CDR3 totals 13 residues. Per the germline V gene, CDR1 is SGDLS and CDR2 is YYNGEE. CDR3: CASSFTTGHTQYF. The CDR3 coding sequence is TGTGCCAGCAGCTTCACAACAGGGCATACGCAGTATTTT.

This clonotype was counted ten times or more. The chain combines TRBV3-1 with TRBJ2-5, with D possibly matching TRBD1 (6 bases). The CDR3 has 14 amino acids. Germline assignment: CDR1 LGHDT and CDR2 YNNKEL (reference sequence). Trimming removed 4 bases at V and 2 bases at J, with 11 bases between. The CDR3 bases are TGTGCCAGCAGCCCCTGGGGACAACAAGAGACCCAGTACTTC. This sequence encodes CASSPWGQQETQYF.

This chain links TRBV7-9 with TRBJ2-5, with D possibly called TRBD1 or TRBD2 (5 bases each). The closer fit of TRBJ2-7 to the DNA end suggests the J call may be wrong. This CDR3 is built from 13 residues. The germline V gene has CDR1 SEHNR and CDR2 FQNEAQ (reference sequence). The CDR3 DNA sequence: TGTGCCAGCAGCCCGACCCGGGGCGACGAGCAGTACTTC. It translates to CASSPTRGDEQYF.